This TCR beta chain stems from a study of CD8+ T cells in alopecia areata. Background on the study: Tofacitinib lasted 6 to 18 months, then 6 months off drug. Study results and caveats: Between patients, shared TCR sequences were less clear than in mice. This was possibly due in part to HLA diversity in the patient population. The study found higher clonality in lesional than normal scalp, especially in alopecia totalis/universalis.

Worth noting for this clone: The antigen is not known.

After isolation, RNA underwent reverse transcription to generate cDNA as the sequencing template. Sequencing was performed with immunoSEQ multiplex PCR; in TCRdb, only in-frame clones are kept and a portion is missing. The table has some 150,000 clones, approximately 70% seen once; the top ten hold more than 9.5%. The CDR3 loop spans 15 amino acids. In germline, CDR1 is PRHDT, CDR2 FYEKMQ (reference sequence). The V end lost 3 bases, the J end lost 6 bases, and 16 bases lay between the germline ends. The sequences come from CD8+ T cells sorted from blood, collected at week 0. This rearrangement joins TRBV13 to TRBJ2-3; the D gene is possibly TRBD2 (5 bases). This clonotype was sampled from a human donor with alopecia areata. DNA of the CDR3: TGTGCCAGCAGCTTGGGCCGGGGTAGCCCGGATACGCAGTATTTT. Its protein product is CASSLGRGSPDTQYF.